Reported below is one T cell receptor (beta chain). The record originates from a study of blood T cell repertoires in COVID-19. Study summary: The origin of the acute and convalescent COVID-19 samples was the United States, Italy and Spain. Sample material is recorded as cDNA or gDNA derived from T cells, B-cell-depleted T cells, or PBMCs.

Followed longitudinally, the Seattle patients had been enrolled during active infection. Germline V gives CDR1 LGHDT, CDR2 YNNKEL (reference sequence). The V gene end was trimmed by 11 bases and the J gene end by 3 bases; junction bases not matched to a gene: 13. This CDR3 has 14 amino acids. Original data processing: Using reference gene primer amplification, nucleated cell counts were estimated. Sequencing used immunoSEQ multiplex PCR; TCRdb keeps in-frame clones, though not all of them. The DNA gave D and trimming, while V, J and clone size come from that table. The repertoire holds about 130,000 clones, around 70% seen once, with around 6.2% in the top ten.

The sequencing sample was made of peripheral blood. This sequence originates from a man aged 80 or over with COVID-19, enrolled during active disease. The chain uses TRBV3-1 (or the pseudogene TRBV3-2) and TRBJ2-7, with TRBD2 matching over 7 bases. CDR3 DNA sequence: TGTGCCGGACACCCAACGGGACTAATCTACGAGCAGTACTTC. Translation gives CAGHPTGLIYEQYF.